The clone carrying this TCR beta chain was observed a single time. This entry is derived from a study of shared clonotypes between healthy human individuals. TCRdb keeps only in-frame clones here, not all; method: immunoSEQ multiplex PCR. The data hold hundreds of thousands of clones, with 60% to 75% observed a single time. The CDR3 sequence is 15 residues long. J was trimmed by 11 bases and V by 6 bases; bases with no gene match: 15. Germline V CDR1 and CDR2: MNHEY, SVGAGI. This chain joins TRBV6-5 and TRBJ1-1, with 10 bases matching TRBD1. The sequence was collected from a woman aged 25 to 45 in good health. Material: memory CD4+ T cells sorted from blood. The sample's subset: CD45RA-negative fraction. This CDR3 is CASRDPQFRQGAAFF. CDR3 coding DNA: TGTGCCAGCAGAGACCCCCAATTTCGACAGGGGGCGGCTTTCTTT.